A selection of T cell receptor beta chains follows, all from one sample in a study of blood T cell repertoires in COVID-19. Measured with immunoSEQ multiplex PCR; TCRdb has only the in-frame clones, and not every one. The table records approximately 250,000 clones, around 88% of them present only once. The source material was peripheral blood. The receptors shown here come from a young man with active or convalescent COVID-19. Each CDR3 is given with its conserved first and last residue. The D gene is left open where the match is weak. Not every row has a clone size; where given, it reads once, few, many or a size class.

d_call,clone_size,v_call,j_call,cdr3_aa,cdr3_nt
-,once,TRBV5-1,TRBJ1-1,CASSLQTPMNTEAFF,TGCGCCAGCAGCTTACAGACACCGATGAACACTGAAGCTTTCTTT
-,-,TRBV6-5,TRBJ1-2,CASSYLHWGEGGYTF,TGTGCCAGCAGTTACTTGCATTGGGGAGAGGGCGGCTACACCTTC
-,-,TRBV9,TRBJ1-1,CASSVLRDTEAFF,TGTGCCAGCAGCGTCCTCCGGGACACTGAAGCTTTCTTT
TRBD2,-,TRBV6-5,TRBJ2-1,CASGEAGGLYNEQFF,TGTGCCAGCGGCGAGGCGGGGGGGCTTTACAATGAGCAGTTCTTC
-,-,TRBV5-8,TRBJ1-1,CASTRRGTAEAFF,TGTGCCAGCACCCGGCGGGGGACCGCTGAAGCTTTCTTT
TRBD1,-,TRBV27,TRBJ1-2,CASSFSQGERDYGYTF,TGTGCCAGCAGTTTCAGTCAGGGGGAAAGGGACTATGGCTACACCTTC
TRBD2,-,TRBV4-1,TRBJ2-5,CASSQSGGAGRKGAETQYF,TGCGCCAGCAGCCAAAGCGGGGGGGCCGGAAGAAAAGGCGCTGAGACCCAGTACTTC
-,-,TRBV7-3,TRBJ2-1,CASSLNLPGGNEQFF,TGTGCCAGCAGCTTAAATCTTCCAGGAGGCAATGAGCAGTTCTTC
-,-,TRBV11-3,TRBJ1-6,CASSLDTGSPLHF,TGTGCCAGCAGCTTAGATACGGGTTCACCCCTCCACTTT
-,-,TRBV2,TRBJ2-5,CASSETGYQETQYF,TGTGCCAGCAGTGAGACGGGGTACCAAGAGACCCAGTACTTC
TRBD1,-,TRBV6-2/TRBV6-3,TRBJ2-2,CASSPNRGTNTGELFF,TGTGCCAGCAGCCCTAACAGGGGCACGAACACCGGGGAGCTGTTTTTT
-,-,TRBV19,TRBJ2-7,CASSIVPGQGVSYEQYF,TGTGCCAGTAGTATAGTTCCTGGACAAGGAGTCTCCTACGAGCAGTACTTC
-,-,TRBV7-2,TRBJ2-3,CASSLEGGTFTDTQYF,TGTGCCAGCAGCTTAGAGGGGGGGACTTTCACAGATACGCAGTATTTT
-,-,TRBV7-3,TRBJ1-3,CASSLGVSVNGSSGNTIYF,TGTGCCAGCAGCTTGGGGGTCAGCGTGAACGGGAGCTCTGGAAACACCATATATTTT
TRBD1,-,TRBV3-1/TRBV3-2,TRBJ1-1,CASSVTGTGPFF,TGTGCCAGCAGCGTTACCGGGACAGGACCTTTCTTT
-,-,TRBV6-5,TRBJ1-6,CASSLRRGSSPLHF,TGTGCCAGCAGTCTGAGGCGAGGGAGTTCACCCCTCCACTTT
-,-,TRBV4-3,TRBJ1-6,CASSQDSRGNSPLHF,TGCGCCAGCAGCCAAGATTCCAGGGGAAATTCACCCCTCCACTTT
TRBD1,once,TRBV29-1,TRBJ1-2,CSALYLRTGNGYTF,TGCAGCGCCCTCTACTTACGGACAGGGAATGGCTACACCTTC
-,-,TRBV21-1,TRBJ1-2,CASSKEAPYRGVVYGYTF,TGTGCCAGCAGCAAAGAGGCCCCCTACAGGGGGGTCGTCTATGGCTACACCTTC
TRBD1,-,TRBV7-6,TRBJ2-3,CASSPPEGAKLTDTQYF,TGTGCCAGCAGCCCTCCCGAGGGGGCAAAACTCACAGATACGCAGTATTTT
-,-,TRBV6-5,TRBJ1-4,CASGSGQTNEKLFF,TGTGCCAGCGGATCAGGACAGACTAATGAAAAACTGTTTTTT
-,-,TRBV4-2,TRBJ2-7,CASSQDGGSEQYF,TGTGCCAGCAGCCAAGATGGGGGGAGCGAGCAGTACTTC
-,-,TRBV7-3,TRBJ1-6,CARRWVQGHSPLHF,TGTGCCAGGCGTTGGGTACAGGGTCATTCACCCCTCCACTTT
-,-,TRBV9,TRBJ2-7,CASSALSGEYEQYF,TGTGCCAGCAGCGCCCTGTCGGGGGAATACGAGCAGTACTTC
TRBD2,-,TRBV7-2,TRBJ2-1,CASTGTRREQFF,TGTGCCAGCACCGGGACTAGACGTGAGCAGTTCTTC